The rows below give T cell receptor beta chains drawn from one sample of a study of shared clonotypes between healthy human individuals. Profiled with immunoSEQ multiplex PCR; TCRdb holds only in-frame clones, not every one. In the table there are around 650,000 clones, 90% to 97% of which are singletons. The sequencing input was naive CD8+ T cells sorted from blood. Receptors were obtained from a woman in her twenties or thirties in good health. CDR3s include the opening cysteine and the closing phenylalanine or tryptophan. D genes are given only for firm matches. Size is omitted from some rows. Given values are once, few, many or a class for expanded clones.

v_call: TRBV28; clone_size: NA; d_call: TRBD2; j_call: TRBJ2-5; cdr3_aa: CASGKLAGQETQYF; cdr3_nt: TGTGCCAGTGGGAAGCTAGCGGGGCAAGAGACCCAGTACTTC
v_call: TRBV7-9; clone_size: NA; d_call: TRBD2; j_call: TRBJ2-1; cdr3_aa: CASSLSRSAGGEQFF; cdr3_nt: TGTGCCAGCAGTTTATCTAGATCAGCGGGAGGTGAGCAGTTCTTC
v_call: TRBV18; clone_size: NA; d_call: TRBD1; j_call: TRBJ1-1; cdr3_aa: CASSPSPTGWYTEAFF; cdr3_nt: TGTGCCAGCTCACCATCACCGACAGGGTGGTACACTGAAGCTTTCTTT
v_call: TRBV14; clone_size: NA; d_call: NA; j_call: TRBJ1-2; cdr3_aa: CASSQQRGYGYTF; cdr3_nt: TGTGCCAGCAGCCAACAACGTGGTTATGGCTACACCTTC
v_call: TRBV2; clone_size: once; d_call: NA; j_call: TRBJ2-7; cdr3_aa: CASNDVITYEQYF; cdr3_nt: TGTGCCAGTAACGACGTGATAACCTACGAGCAGTACTTC
v_call: TRBV4-1; clone_size: NA; d_call: TRBD2; j_call: TRBJ2-7; cdr3_aa: CASSLLHLSGRAREQYF; cdr3_nt: TGCGCCAGCAGCCTCCTCCACCTTAGCGGGAGGGCCCGCGAGCAGTACTTC
v_call: TRBV5-1; clone_size: NA; d_call: TRBD2; j_call: TRBJ2-2; cdr3_aa: CASRLAGAGELFF; cdr3_nt: TGCGCCAGCAGATTAGCGGGAGCCGGGGAGCTGTTTTTT
v_call: TRBV19; clone_size: NA; d_call: NA; j_call: TRBJ2-4; cdr3_aa: CASSLGTGSIQYF; cdr3_nt: TGTGCCAGTAGTCTCGGGACTGGGAGCATTCAGTACTTC
v_call: TRBV28; clone_size: NA; d_call: TRBD1; j_call: TRBJ2-7; cdr3_aa: CASRQTGLSYEQYF; cdr3_nt: TGTGCCAGCAGACAGACAGGGCTGAGCTACGAGCAGTACTTC
v_call: TRBV5-4; clone_size: NA; d_call: TRBD1; j_call: TRBJ1-2; cdr3_aa: CASSLQGQALYGYTF; cdr3_nt: TGTGCCAGCAGCCTTCAGGGACAGGCGCTATATGGCTACACCTTC
v_call: TRBV29-1; clone_size: NA; d_call: NA; j_call: TRBJ2-7; cdr3_aa: CSVAGTSEQYF; cdr3_nt: TGCAGCGTCGCCGGGACAAGCGAGCAGTACTTC
v_call: TRBV9; clone_size: NA; d_call: NA; j_call: TRBJ1-2; cdr3_aa: CASSGRGGEGTDGNYGYTF; cdr3_nt: TGTGCCAGCAGTGGAAGGGGCGGGGAGGGGACCGATGGTAACTATGGCTACACCTTC
v_call: TRBV7-3; clone_size: NA; d_call: NA; j_call: TRBJ2-2; cdr3_aa: CASSLTWRGGTGELFF; cdr3_nt: TGTGCCAGCAGCTTAACGTGGAGGGGAGGCACCGGGGAGCTGTTTTTT
v_call: TRBV7-9; clone_size: NA; d_call: NA; j_call: TRBJ2-3; cdr3_aa: CASSSGGGEDTQYF; cdr3_nt: TGTGCCAGCAGTTCCGGCGGGGGCGAAGATACGCAGTATTTT
v_call: TRBV5-1; clone_size: NA; d_call: NA; j_call: TRBJ1-5; cdr3_aa: CASSLEAGQGQPQHF; cdr3_nt: TGCGCCAGCAGCTTGGAGGCTGGCCAGGGGCAGCCCCAGCATTTT
v_call: TRBV19; clone_size: once; d_call: TRBD1; j_call: TRBJ2-6; cdr3_aa: CASSNRGAGANVLTF; cdr3_nt: TGTGCCAGTAGCAACAGGGGCGCTGGGGCCAACGTCCTGACTTTC
v_call: TRBV27; clone_size: NA; d_call: TRBD1; j_call: TRBJ2-7; cdr3_aa: CASSASGTGVYEQYF; cdr3_nt: TGTGCCAGCAGTGCGTCCGGGACAGGAGTCTACGAGCAGTACTTC
v_call: TRBV7-9; clone_size: NA; d_call: TRBD2; j_call: TRBJ2-1; cdr3_aa: CASSPPSGSSYNEQFF; cdr3_nt: TGTGCCAGCAGCCCTCCTAGCGGGAGCTCCTACAATGAGCAGTTCTTC
v_call: TRBV7-9; clone_size: NA; d_call: TRBD1; j_call: TRBJ2-1; cdr3_aa: CASSLGQGRRFF; cdr3_nt: TGTGCCAGCAGCTTAGGACAGGGTCGCAGGTTCTTC
v_call: TRBV7-5; clone_size: NA; d_call: NA; j_call: TRBJ2-6; cdr3_aa: CVRSLAWTVYDGANVLTF; cdr3_nt: TGTGTCAGAAGCTTAGCCTGGACAGTGTATGATGGGGCCAACGTCCTGACTTTC
v_call: TRBV7-9; clone_size: NA; d_call: TRBD1; j_call: TRBJ2-7; cdr3_aa: CASSFLTGQDQEQYF; cdr3_nt: TGTGCCAGCAGCTTTTTGACAGGACAGGATCAGGAGCAGTACTTC
v_call: TRBV6-1; clone_size: once; d_call: NA; j_call: TRBJ1-1; cdr3_aa: CASSVSDRNTEAFF; cdr3_nt: TGTGCCAGCAGTGTTTCGGACAGGAACACTGAAGCTTTCTTT
v_call: TRBV2; clone_size: NA; d_call: NA; j_call: TRBJ2-7; cdr3_aa: CASSEDLGQSYEQYF; cdr3_nt: TGTGCCAGCAGTGAAGATCTAGGACAGAGTTACGAGCAGTACTTC
v_call: TRBV6-1; clone_size: NA; d_call: NA; j_call: TRBJ1-2; cdr3_aa: CASSADGSLLRGYTF; cdr3_nt: TGTGCCAGCAGCGCGGACGGATCACTATTAAGAGGCTACACCTTC
v_call: TRBV19; clone_size: NA; d_call: TRBD1; j_call: TRBJ1-1; cdr3_aa: CASSPHRGLSTEAFF; cdr3_nt: TGTGCCAGTAGTCCCCACAGGGGGCTGAGCACTGAAGCTTTCTTT
v_call: TRBV5-6; clone_size: NA; d_call: TRBD1; j_call: TRBJ2-2; cdr3_aa: CASKKLTGVNTGELFF; cdr3_nt: TGTGCCAGCAAGAAACTTACAGGGGTGAACACCGGGGAGCTGTTTTTT
v_call: TRBV5-6; clone_size: NA; d_call: NA; j_call: TRBJ2-7; cdr3_aa: CASSLWGSHYAQYF; cdr3_nt: TGTGCCAGCAGCTTGTGGGGCAGCCACTACGCGCAGTACTTC
v_call: TRBV4-1; clone_size: once; d_call: NA; j_call: TRBJ1-1; cdr3_aa: CASRQTQGNTEAFF; cdr3_nt: TGCGCCAGCAGGCAGACACAGGGAAACACTGAAGCTTTCTTT
v_call: TRBV19; clone_size: few; d_call: NA; j_call: TRBJ1-5; cdr3_aa: CASSIRDSNQPQHF; cdr3_nt: TGTGCCAGTAGTATCCGCGATAGCAATCAGCCCCAGCATTTT
v_call: TRBV2; clone_size: NA; d_call: NA; j_call: TRBJ2-7; cdr3_aa: CASSPPTWEQYF; cdr3_nt: TGTGCCAGCAGTCCCCCGACCTGGGAGCAGTACTTC
v_call: TRBV9; clone_size: NA; d_call: TRBD2; j_call: TRBJ2-7; cdr3_aa: CASSPIAGGPDYEQYF; cdr3_nt: TGTGCCAGCAGCCCGATAGCGGGAGGGCCGGACTACGAGCAGTACTTC
v_call: TRBV5-6; clone_size: NA; d_call: NA; j_call: TRBJ2-1; cdr3_aa: CASSFRGTNEQFF; cdr3_nt: TGTGCCAGCAGCTTTAGGGGGACCAATGAGCAGTTCTTC
v_call: TRBV9; clone_size: NA; d_call: NA; j_call: TRBJ2-5; cdr3_aa: CASSVGGYQETQYF; cdr3_nt: TGTGCCAGCAGCGTAGGAGGTTACCAAGAGACCCAGTACTTC
v_call: TRBV28; clone_size: NA; d_call: NA; j_call: TRBJ2-1; cdr3_aa: CASTPRIRDQPFF; cdr3_nt: TGTGCCAGCACCCCCCGAATCCGGGACCAGCCGTTCTTC
v_call: TRBV7-9; clone_size: NA; d_call: TRBD1; j_call: TRBJ1-5; cdr3_aa: CASSQQGAGNQPQHF; cdr3_nt: TGTGCCAGCAGCCAACAGGGGGCAGGCAATCAGCCCCAGCATTTT
v_call: TRBV7-9; clone_size: NA; d_call: NA; j_call: TRBJ2-7; cdr3_aa: CASSLGGDSANYEQYF; cdr3_nt: TGTGCCAGCAGCTTAGGGGGGGACTCCGCAAACTACGAGCAGTACTTC
v_call: TRBV7-2; clone_size: NA; d_call: NA; j_call: TRBJ2-1; cdr3_aa: CASSLGQANQNEQFF; cdr3_nt: TGTGCCAGCAGCTTAGGGCAGGCTAACCAAAATGAGCAGTTCTTC
v_call: TRBV13; clone_size: NA; d_call: NA; j_call: TRBJ1-1; cdr3_aa: CASSLRGSGTEAFF; cdr3_nt: TGTGCCAGCAGCTTAAGAGGGAGTGGCACTGAAGCTTTCTTT
v_call: TRBV9; clone_size: NA; d_call: NA; j_call: TRBJ2-3; cdr3_aa: CASSVANPGDTQYF; cdr3_nt: TGTGCCAGCAGCGTAGCTAACCCAGGGGATACGCAGTATTTT
v_call: TRBV11-3; clone_size: NA; d_call: NA; j_call: TRBJ2-2; cdr3_aa: CASSPENTGELFF; cdr3_nt: TGTGCCAGCAGCCCGGAGAACACCGGGGAGCTGTTTTTT
v_call: TRBV10-1; clone_size: NA; d_call: NA; j_call: TRBJ2-3; cdr3_aa: CASSESRWGDTQYF; cdr3_nt: TGCGCCAGCAGTGAGTCGAGGTGGGGGGATACGCAGTATTTT
v_call: TRBV19; clone_size: NA; d_call: TRBD2; j_call: TRBJ2-1; cdr3_aa: CASSPRGAYNEQFF; cdr3_nt: TGTGCCAGTAGTCCCCGGGGGGCCTACAATGAGCAGTTCTTC
v_call: TRBV27; clone_size: NA; d_call: NA; j_call: TRBJ2-3; cdr3_aa: CASRTGGTQYF; cdr3_nt: TGTGCCAGCAGGACTGGCGGTACGCAGTATTTT
v_call: TRBV7-3; clone_size: NA; d_call: TRBD1; j_call: TRBJ1-3; cdr3_aa: CASSLNRGPDSGNTIYF; cdr3_nt: TGTGCCAGCAGCTTAAACAGGGGGCCCGACTCTGGAAACACCATATATTTT
v_call: TRBV14; clone_size: NA; d_call: NA; j_call: TRBJ2-7; cdr3_aa: CASSQDEAAYEQYF; cdr3_nt: TGTGCCAGCAGCCAAGACGAAGCGGCCTACGAGCAGTACTTC
v_call: TRBV7-9; clone_size: few; d_call: NA; j_call: TRBJ1-1; cdr3_aa: CASSADFTEAFF; cdr3_nt: TGTGCCAGCAGCGCTGACTTTACTGAAGCTTTCTTT
v_call: TRBV9; clone_size: once; d_call: TRBD2; j_call: TRBJ2-2; cdr3_aa: CASSRSRTSANTGELFF; cdr3_nt: TGTGCCAGCAGCAGATCACGCACTAGCGCGAACACCGGGGAGCTGTTTTTT
v_call: TRBV6-5; clone_size: NA; d_call: TRBD2; j_call: TRBJ2-7; cdr3_aa: CASKESSGRAFEQYF; cdr3_nt: TGTGCCAGCAAAGAATCTAGCGGGAGGGCCTTCGAGCAGTACTTC
v_call: TRBV18; clone_size: NA; d_call: NA; j_call: TRBJ2-7; cdr3_aa: CASSHDSYEQYF; cdr3_nt: TGTGCCAGCTCTCATGACTCCTACGAGCAGTACTTC
v_call: TRBV19; clone_size: NA; d_call: TRBD1; j_call: TRBJ2-2; cdr3_aa: CASDGTGSGELFF; cdr3_nt: TGTGCCAGTGACGGGACAGGGTCCGGGGAGCTGTTTTTT
v_call: TRBV28; clone_size: NA; d_call: TRBD2; j_call: TRBJ2-2; cdr3_aa: CASSPASGVNTGELFF; cdr3_nt: TGTGCCAGCAGTCCTGCTAGCGGGGTTAACACCGGGGAGCTGTTTTTT
v_call: TRBV6-6; clone_size: once; d_call: NA; j_call: TRBJ1-1; cdr3_aa: CASSYSEGGGAEAFF; cdr3_nt: TGTGCCAGCAGTTACTCGGAGGGAGGTGGTGCTGAAGCTTTCTTT
v_call: TRBV5-6; clone_size: NA; d_call: NA; j_call: TRBJ2-3; cdr3_aa: CASSRWKSPITDTQYF; cdr3_nt: TGTGCCAGCAGCAGGTGGAAGAGCCCGATCACAGATACGCAGTATTTT
v_call: TRBV5-4; clone_size: NA; d_call: TRBD1; j_call: TRBJ1-2; cdr3_aa: CASSQADRANYGYTF; cdr3_nt: TGTGCCAGCAGCCAAGCCGACAGGGCTAACTATGGCTACACCTTC
v_call: TRBV5-1; clone_size: NA; d_call: NA; j_call: TRBJ1-2; cdr3_aa: CATRQATNYGYTF; cdr3_nt: TGCGCCACGCGACAGGCAACTAACTATGGCTACACCTTC